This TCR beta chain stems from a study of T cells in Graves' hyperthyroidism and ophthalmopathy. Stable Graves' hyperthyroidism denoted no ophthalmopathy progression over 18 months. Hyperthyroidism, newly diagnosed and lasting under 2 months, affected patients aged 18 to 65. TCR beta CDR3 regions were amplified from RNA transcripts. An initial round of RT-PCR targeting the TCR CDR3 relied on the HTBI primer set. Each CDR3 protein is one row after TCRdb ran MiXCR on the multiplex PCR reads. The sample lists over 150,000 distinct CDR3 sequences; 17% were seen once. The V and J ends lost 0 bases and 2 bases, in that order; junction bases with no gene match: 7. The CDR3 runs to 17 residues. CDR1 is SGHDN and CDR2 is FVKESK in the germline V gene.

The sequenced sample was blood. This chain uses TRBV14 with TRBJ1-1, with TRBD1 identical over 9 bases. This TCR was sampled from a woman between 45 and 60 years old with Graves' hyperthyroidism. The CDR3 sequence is CASSQELGQGFNTEAFF. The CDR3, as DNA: TGTGCCAGCAGCCAAGAGTTGGGACAGGGCTTCAACACTGAAGCTTTCTTT.